This T cell receptor (beta chain) stems from a study of OX40 agonist ivuxolimab in advanced cancers. The data were produced by immunoSEQ multiplex PCR, yet TCRdb's version contains in-frame clones alone and is incomplete. The sample consists of about 84,000 clones, roughly 87% of them appearing once. Looked up from germline, CDR1 is LNHDA and CDR2 is SQIVND (reference sequence). This CDR3 is built from 18 residues. Trimming pared 2 bases from V and 5 bases from J, leaving 21 bases between. The sample consisted of CD4+ or CD8+ T cells sorted from blood, taken in a trial of the OX40 agonist ivuxolimab. This clonotype originated in an adult with an advanced solid tumor such as melanoma, head and neck, liver or kidney cancer. V is TRBV19 and J is TRBJ2-2; maybe TRBD2 (5 bases). The CDR3 coding sequence is TGTGCCAGTAGTATACAGGAGAGGCTGCGGAGGTGGACCGGGGAGCTGTTTTTT. This sequence encodes CASSIQERLRRWTGELFF.